This T cell receptor beta chain is drawn from a study of blood T cell repertoires in COVID-19. In the study overall: Samples representing acute and convalescent COVID-19 were sourced from the United States, Italy and Spain. PBMCs, B-cell-depleted T cells, or T cells provided the cDNA or gDNA that made up the material.

The authors' processing: Amplification of reference gene primers was used by the study to estimate nucleated cell counts. Clones were read by immunoSEQ multiplex PCR, and TCRdb kept only the in-frame ones, dropping some. The V and J calls and the clone size are those of that table, but D and trimming were determined from the DNA. The sample yields about 210,000 clones, around 82% seen once. The CDR3 runs to 13 residues. V was clipped by 1 base and J by 14 bases, with 16 bases between them. Germline loops: CDR1 SGHDN, CDR2 FVKESK. Sequenced material: peripheral blood. The clonotype was recovered from a middle-aged woman with acute or convalescent COVID-19. V gene TRBV14 combines with J gene TRBJ2-3, with D perhaps matching TRBD2 (6 bases). The CDR3 loop reads CASSQAGVRRPYF. In DNA, the CDR3 is TGTGCCAGCAGCCAAGCGGGGGTCCGGAGGCCGTATTTT. Full variable domain (missing parts from reference TRBV14 and TRBJ2-3): EAGVTQFPSHSVIEKGQTVTLRCDPISGHDNLYWYRRVMGKEIKFLLHFVKESKQDESGMPNNRFLAERTGGTYSTLKVQPAELEDSGVYFCASSQAGVRRPYFGPGTRLTVL.